The sequence of this T cell receptor (beta chain) was determined in a study of shared clonotypes between healthy human individuals. Overall study: Those who served as donors were a couple of women and a few men between the ages of 18 and 49. CD8 memory received one plate per donor, CD8 naive two, CD4 memory three and CD4 naive three.

It was at deep level that the assay was run. TCRdb's copy holds only in-frame clones and misses some; the assay was immunoSEQ multiplex PCR. The sample yields some 2,000,000 clones, 95% seen once. The germline V gene encodes CDR1 SGHRS and CDR2 YFSETQ. V was cut by 4 bases and J by 2 bases, with 10 bases left in between. There are 14 residues in the CDR3. A word on this clone: Different DNA sequences within this sample yield the same CDR3.

Donors were Caucasian adults residing in Nashville, Tennessee, USA. The source is a man younger than 35 in good health. Sequenced material: naive CD4+ T cells sorted from blood. Described subset: CD45RA+ positively selected. V is TRBV5-1 and J is TRBJ1-5; no clear D gene. This CDR3 reads CASSLEGGNQPQHF. In nucleotides, the CDR3 is TGCGCCAGCAGCCTGGAGGGCGGCAATCAGCCCCAGCATTTT.